This T cell receptor (beta chain) was captured by sequencing in a study of blood T cell repertoires in COVID-19. Turning to the study itself: Spain, Italy and the United States supplied samples that represented acute and convalescent COVID-19.

Trimming at V came to 8 bases and at J to 4 bases, leaving 6 bases not matched to a gene. The CDR3 is 13 amino acids. Per germline, CDR1 MDHEN and CDR2 SYDVKM. Clones were read by immunoSEQ multiplex PCR, and TCRdb kept only the in-frame ones, dropping some. The sample lists hundreds of thousands of clones; 85% to 90% were seen once. While infection was still active, Seattle patients were enrolled and then followed longitudinally. Sequenced: peripheral blood. The receptor was isolated from a woman aged 45-65 years with COVID-19, enrolled during active disease. The chain is built from TRBV28 and TRBJ1-1, with TRBD1 matching 8 bases. CDR3 DNA sequence: TGTGCCAGCGGACAGGGAGGTAGCACTGAAGCTTTCTTT. It specifies CASGQGGSTEAFF.